This entry features one T cell receptor (beta chain) sequence. The sample originates from a study of blood T cell repertoires in COVID-19. About the research overall: Samples came from the United States, Italy and Spain, spanning acute and convalescent COVID-19.

Assay used: immunoSEQ multiplex PCR; TCRdb lists only in-frame clones, some missing. The repertoire consists of some 270,000 clones, with over 80% occurring once and the leading ten covering roughly 4.3%. CDR3 length: 18 amino acids. Germline V CDR1 and CDR2: LNHDA, SQIVND (reference sequence). The ends lost 0 bases at V and 1 base at J; junction bases unmatched: 9. The chain uses TRBV19 and TRBJ1-5; 7 bases map to TRBD1. Specimen: PBMCs or T cells enriched from blood (not recorded which). The sequence derives from a woman in her twenties or thirties with acute COVID-19. CDR3 sequence reads: CASSIDRKTGLSNQPQHF. The CDR3 DNA sequence: TGTGCCAGTAGTATAGACCGGAAGACAGGGCTAAGCAATCAGCCCCAGCATTTT.